These 25 T cell receptor beta chains were sequenced from one sample in a study of beta chain features in type 1 diabetes. Study-level results: When Type 1 diabetes patients were examined, their TCRB CDR3s proved moderately but significantly shorter in all four CD4+ subsets.

These receptors are not linked to any known antigen. Expressed TCRB transcripts were sequenced because the isolated RNA had all been reverse transcribed beforehand. Produced via immunoSEQ multiplex PCR; TCRdb's table is partial and in-frame only. The sample carries about 53,000 clones, under 75% recorded once. Sequencing input: stem cell memory CD4+ T cells from blood. Every receptor here comes from a woman younger than 45 with type 1 diabetes.

This rearrangement joins TRBV9 to TRBJ2-2; 8 bases are a match to TRBD2. In germline, CDR1 is SGDLS, CDR2 YYNGEE. With 4 bases clipped from V and 4 bases from J, the junction kept 3 bases outside the gene matches. The CDR3 covers 14 residues. The CDR3 loop is CASSQTSATGELFF. DNA for the CDR3: TGTGCCAGCAGCCAGACTAGCGCCACCGGGGAGCTGTTTTTT.

The CDR3 is CASTKGVDVYGYTF. DNA for the CDR3: TGTGCCAGCACGAAGGGGGTGGATGTCTATGGCTACACCTTC. The rearrangement uses TRBV28 and TRBJ1-2; D possibly corresponds to TRBD1 (6 bases). In germline, CDR1 is MDHEN, CDR2 SYDVKM. The CDR3 loop spans 14 amino acids. With 7 bases removed from V and 4 bases from J, the gap between germline ends came to 16 bases.

The chain combines TRBV4-2 with TRBJ1-2, with D perhaps matching TRBD1 (6 bases). This CDR3 is built from 14 residues. The germline CDR1 and CDR2 sequences are LGHNA and YNFKEQ. V was trimmed by 0 bases and J by 8 bases, leaving 13 bases between them. The CDR3 DNA reads TGTGCCAGCAGCCAAGATCTGGGGGGGCAGGGCTACACCTTC. Protein product: CASSQDLGGQGYTF.

The chain combines TRBV2 with TRBJ1-5, with D unclear. Germline-derived CDR1 and CDR2 are SNHLY and FYNNEI. Deletions cut 3 bases from V and 7 bases from J, with 7 bases between. The CDR3 sequence is 12 residues long. The CDR3 loop reads CASSDRGQPQHF. CDR3 nucleotides: TGTGCCAGCAGTGATCGGGGACAGCCCCAGCATTTT.

The chain employs TRBV6-5 and TRBJ1-2; 9 nucleotides agree with TRBD1. CDR1 MNHEY and CDR2 SVGAGI come from the germline V gene. The V gene end was trimmed by 5 bases and the J gene end by 8 bases; junction bases not matched to a gene: 6. This CDR3 region has 13 residues. The CDR3 DNA reads TGTGCCAGCAGTCGCCGGGACAGGGAAGGCTACACCTTC. This sequence encodes CASSRRDREGYTF.

The gene calls are TRBV13 and TRBJ2-5; TRBD1 aligns across 9 bases. This CDR3 contains 14 residues. The germline gives CDR1 PRHDT, CDR2 FYEKMQ (reference sequence). The V segment lost 4 bases and the J segment 7 bases; nucleotides outside the gene matches: 7. The CDR3 here is CASSSGQGTGTQYF. DNA of the CDR3: TGTGCCAGCAGCTCCGGACAGGGGACTGGGACCCAGTACTTC. The full variable domain, in which reference TRBV13 and TRBJ2-5 provide the parts outside the CDR3, is AAGVIQSPRHLIKEKRETATLKCYPIPRHDTVYWYQQGPGQDPQFLISFYEKMQSDKGSIPDRFSAQQFSDYHSELNMSSLELGDSALYFCASSSGQGTGTQYFGPGTRLLVL.

CDR3 bases: TGCGCCAGCAGCTTGGGTTGGGGCGAGACCCAGTACTTC. Protein sequence: CASSLGWGETQYF. This chain links TRBV5-1 with TRBJ2-5, with D perhaps matching TRBD1 (5 bases). Trimming pared 0 bases from V and 5 bases from J, leaving 8 bases between. Germline CDR1 is SGHRS and CDR2 is YFSETQ. The CDR3 spans 13 residues. Using reference TRBV5-1 and TRBJ2-5 for the parts outside the CDR3, the full variable domain is KAGVTQTPRYLIKTRGQQVTLSCSPISGHRSVSWYQQTPGQGLQFLFEYFSETQRNKGNFPGRFSGRQFSNSRSEMNVSTLELGDSALYLCASSLGWGETQYFGPGTRLLVL.

The V call is TRBV14, the J call TRBJ1-1; tentatively, D is TRBD1 (6 bases). Between the trimmed V and J ends, which lost 4 bases and 1 base, there was a span of 13 bases. The CDR3 runs 15 residues. Per the germline V gene, CDR1 is SGHDN and CDR2 is FVKESK. The CDR3 nucleotides read TGTGCCAGCAGCCCGATTACAGGGAGGAACACTGAAGCTTTCTTT. Translated, it gives CASSPITGRNTEAFF.

This rearrangement joins TRBV30 to TRBJ1-5; weak D call: TRBD1 (5 bases). V dropped 8 bases and J dropped 5 bases, with 16 bases sitting between them. The CDR3 length is 13 residues. The germline gives CDR1 GTSNPN, CDR2 SVGIG (reference sequence). Written as DNA, the CDR3 is TGTGCCCTCGGAAGGGGCGGGGATCAGCCCCAGCATTTT. It codes for CALGRGGDQPQHF.

CDR3 residues: CASRFLNEAFF. CDR3 DNA: TGTGCCAGCAGGTTCCTAAATGAAGCTTTCTTT. V gene TRBV7-2 combines with J gene TRBJ1-1, with D unresolved. The CDR3 runs 11 residues. Germline-derived CDR1 and CDR2 are SGHTA and FQGNSA. Between the trimmed V and J ends, which lost 6 bases and 7 bases, there was a span of 9 bases. The full variable domain, completed using reference TRBV7-2 and TRBJ1-1, is GAGVSQSPSNKVTEKGKDVELRCDPISGHTALYWYRQSLGQGLEFLIYFQGNSAPDKSGLPSDRFSAERTGGSVSTLTIQRTQQEDSAVYLCASRFLNEAFFGQGTRLTVV.

The chain links TRBV7-9 to TRBJ2-1; 12 bases fit TRBD2. Trimming removed 5 bases from V and 7 bases from J; junction bases left unmatched: 18. This CDR3 has 19 amino acids. Germline loops: CDR1 SEHNR, CDR2 FQNEAQ (reference sequence). The CDR3 DNA reads as TGTGCCAGCAGCCCAGAGCTACCCCCTAGCGGGAGGGCCTGGAATGAGCAGTTCTTC. Its protein product is CASSPELPPSGRAWNEQFF.

This clone was seen a few times. The chain uses TRBV4-1 and TRBJ2-7; 11 nucleotides line up with TRBD2. This CDR3 spans 15 amino acids. Germline V gene sequence: CDR1 MGHRA, CDR2 YSYEKL. Trimming cost V 4 bases and J 7 bases; bases outside gene matches: 9. The CDR3 region is CASSRFRLAGQEQYF. CDR3 DNA: TGCGCCAGCAGCCGATTCAGACTAGCGGGACAGGAGCAGTACTTC.

A few counts support this clone. The rearrangement joins TRBV6-1 to TRBJ2-1; 7 positions agree with TRBD2. The CDR3 extends over 15 amino acids. The germline V gene has CDR1 MNHNS and CDR2 SASEGT. After removal of 2 bases from V and 4 bases from J, the junction contained 5 bases not matched to a gene. The CDR3 loop is CASSELAVQYNEQFF. As DNA, the CDR3 is TGTGCCAGCAGTGAACTAGCGGTACAATACAATGAGCAGTTCTTC.

The V gene is TRBV19, the J gene TRBJ2-1; 10 bases fit TRBD2. With V trimmed by 9 bases and J by 6 bases, 5 bases remained unmatched. Looked up from germline, CDR1 is LNHDA and CDR2 is SQIVND (reference sequence). There are 13 residues in the CDR3. The CDR3 DNA follows: TGTGCCAGCCGGCGGACTAGCGGCAATGAGCAGTTCTTC. Its protein is CASRRTSGNEQFF.

The chain uses TRBV5-1 and TRBJ2-3; no clear D gene. Trimming took 4 bases from V and 0 from J, leaving 6 bases between them. The germline gives CDR1 SGHRS, CDR2 YFSETQ. CDR3 size: 13 residues. The CDR3 protein is CASSRTSTDTQYF. CDR3 nucleotides: TGCGCCAGCAGCAGAACTAGCACAGATACGCAGTATTTT.

V usage is TRBV28 and J usage is TRBJ1-2; D might be TRBD1 (6 bases). Per the germline V gene, CDR1 is MDHEN and CDR2 is SYDVKM. V shed 4 bases and J shed 3 bases, with 12 bases lying between them. The CDR3 is 14 residues long. The CDR3 bases are TGTGCCAGCAGTTCACCCCCAGGGGACTATGGCTACACCTTC. Residues: CASSSPPGDYGYTF.

This clone was recorded a few times. This chain links TRBV19 with TRBJ2-7; 7 bases are shared with TRBD2. Germline V CDR1 and CDR2: LNHDA, SQIVND (reference sequence). V gave up 3 bases and J gave up 6 bases; unmatched junction bases: 17. This CDR3 is 17 amino acids long. The CDR3 nucleotides are TGTGCCAGTAGTATTCCACCATCGCTAGCGGACCCAGCCGAGCAGTACTTC. As protein: CASSIPPSLADPAEQYF.

The V call is TRBV12-2, the J call TRBJ2-7; no check of the table's D call, TRBD1, against the DNA was made. TRBV12-2 is termed a pseudogene. This CDR3 has 16 amino acids. CDR3 protein: CASRSPEAGGRVEQYF. CDR3 bases: TGTGCAAGTCGCTCACCCGAAGCAGGGGGCCGGGTCGAGCAGTACTTC.

V is TRBV27 and J is TRBJ2-3; 7 bases agree with TRBD2. From germline, CDR1 is MNHEY and CDR2 SMNVEV (reference sequence). J was trimmed by 4 bases and V by 4 bases; bases with no gene match: 5. The CDR3 loop spans 14 amino acids. The CDR3 here is CASSWGGSPDTQYF. CDR3 DNA: TGTGCCAGCAGTTGGGGGGGATCCCCAGATACGCAGTATTTT.

This clone has a single count. This chain links TRBV7-3 with TRBJ1-1; the D is unclear. V lost 2 bases and J lost 1, with 8 bases in between. The CDR3 is 14 amino acids. From germline, CDR1 is SGHTA and CDR2 FQGTGA. CDR3 amino acids: CASSLYGPNTEAFF. The CDR3 DNA reads as TGTGCCAGCAGCTTATATGGGCCGAACACTGAAGCTTTCTTT.

The chain joins TRBV4-1 to TRBJ1-4, with 7 bases aligning to TRBD1. V lost 2 bases, J lost 5 bases, and 8 bases stayed unmatched. CDR1 is MGHRA, CDR2 YSYEKL, per germline. This CDR3 spans 16 amino acids. CDR3: CASSQPPGTENEKLFF. As DNA, the CDR3 is TGCGCCAGCAGCCAACCCCCCGGGACAGAGAATGAAAAACTGTTTTTT.

This clone has only a few counts. The chain recombines TRBV7-2 with TRBJ2-7; 10 nucleotides agree with TRBD1. J was trimmed by 3 bases and V by 5 bases; bases with no gene match: 1. CDR1 is SGHTA and CDR2 is FQGNSA in the germline V gene. The CDR3 has 13 amino acids. The CDR3 DNA is TGTGCCAGCAGCCGGGACAGGGGCTACGAGCAGTACTTC. It is translated as CASSRDRGYEQYF.

V is TRBV25-1 and J is TRBJ2-5, with 7 bases lining up with TRBD1. The CDR3 totals 13 residues. The trim removed 1 base at V and 5 bases at J, leaving 1 base unmatched. The germline V gene encodes CDR1 MGHDK and CDR2 SYGVNS. The CDR3 coding sequence is TGTGCCAGCAGTGAATCGGACAGGGAGACCCAGTACTTC. It translates to CASSESDRETQYF.

The chain combines TRBV19 with TRBJ2-2; no clear D gene. From germline, CDR1 is LNHDA and CDR2 SQIVND (reference sequence). CDR3 length: 15 residues. The V gene lost 6 bases and the J gene lost 3 bases, with 14 bases spanning the gap. CDR3 coding DNA: TGTGCCAGTAGGGCTGGCCGAGACTACACCGGGGAGCTGTTTTTT. It is translated as CASRAGRDYTGELFF.

This chain connects TRBV27 to TRBJ1-5; 10 bases fit TRBD1. CDR1 and CDR2 from the germline V gene are MNHEY and SMNVEV (reference sequence). This CDR3 is built from 16 residues. The ends lost 4 bases at V and 1 base at J; junction bases unmatched: 4. The CDR3 reads CASSSLDRGSNQPQHF. The CDR3 DNA reads as TGTGCCAGCAGTTCCTTGGACAGGGGGAGCAATCAGCCCCAGCATTTT.